These 5 T cell receptor beta chains were sequenced from one sample in a study of blood T cell repertoires in COVID-19. Clones were read by immunoSEQ multiplex PCR, and TCRdb kept only the in-frame ones, dropping some. Among about 160,000 clones listed, around 84% were seen once. Material for sequencing was peripheral blood. These receptors all come from a woman aged 55 to 70 with COVID-19, enrolled during active disease.

The rearrangement joins TRBV29-1 to TRBJ1-2, with 7 bases identical to TRBD1. The CDR3 totals 13 residues. With 4 bases clipped from V and 2 bases from J, the junction kept 4 bases outside the gene matches. Germline values: CDR1 SQVTM, CDR2 ANQGSEA. The CDR3 coding sequence is TGCAGCGTTGGGATGGGACAGAACTATGGCTACACCTTC. Residues: CSVGMGQNYGYTF. Combining the CDR3 with reference TRBV29-1 and TRBJ1-2 gives the whole variable domain SAVISQKPSRDICQRGTSLTIQCQVDSQVTMMFWYRQQPGQSLTLIATANQGSEATYESGFVIDKFPISRPNLTFSTLTVSNMSPEDSSIYLCSVGMGQNYGYTFGSGTRLTVV.

The sample holds one count of this clone. V is TRBV6-5 and J is TRBJ1-2, with 7 bases lining up with TRBD1. Germline lookup yields CDR1 MNHEY and CDR2 SVGAGI. J was trimmed by 4 bases and V by 6 bases; bases with no gene match: 5. This CDR3 is 13 amino acids long. The chain's CDR3 is CASRADRSYGYTF. In DNA, the CDR3 is TGTGCCAGCAGAGCGGACAGGAGCTATGGCTACACCTTC.

The chain carries TRBV21-1 and TRBJ1-6; the table's D call of TRBD1 was not tested on the DNA. TRBV21-1 is termed a pseudogene. The CDR3 sequence is 19 residues long. CDR3 amino acids: CASSKAAGQVTVYNSPLHF. DNA of the CDR3: TGTGCCAGCAGCAAAGCGGCTGGACAGGTGACGGTCTATAATTCACCCCTCCACTTT.

This chain joins TRBV12-3 or TRBV12-4 and TRBJ2-7; no definite D call. V was cut by 10 bases and J by 4 bases, with 14 bases left in between. This CDR3 comprises 12 residues. The chain's CDR3 is CATDIKYYEQYV. The DNA for the CDR3 is TGTGCCACCGACATCAAATATTACGAGCAGTACGTC.

This chain connects TRBV7-2 to TRBJ1-1; 9 bases map to TRBD1. Germline-derived CDR1 and CDR2 are SGHTA and FQGNSA. The CDR3 covers 15 residues. With V trimmed by 6 bases and J by 6 bases, 11 bases remained unmatched. CDR3 DNA sequence: TGTGCCAGCAGACTAGAACCGACAGGGGGGGCTGAAGCTTTCTTT. It translates to CASRLEPTGGAEAFF.